Listed below are T cell receptor beta chains from one sample, sequenced in a study of blood T cells in healthy people across ages. TCRdb processed the 5' RACE reads anew with MiXCR; each CDR3 protein has one entry. In the table there are 800,000 to 950,000 distinct CDR3 sequences, around 48% of which are singletons. The specimen sequenced was blood. The receptors were sampled from a man aged 30 to 39 in good health. Both conserved end residues are trimmed from each CDR3. The size of a clone is reported for some rows only, either as once, few or many, or as a class for expanded clones.

size,J,V,CDR3
NA,TRBJ2-6,TRBV27,ASSLTGNGANIRY
many,TRBJ2-7,TRBV29-1,SVGGQGAYEQY
medium-sized,TRBJ2-1,TRBV3-1,ASSRSSNEQF
NA,TRBJ1-2,TRBV7-2,ASSSTGLRDGYT
NA,TRBJ1-2,TRBV29-1,SVESAVNGYT
NA,TRBJ2-3,TRBV15,ATSGRQGVSIDTQY
NA,NA,TRBV5-1,ASSLDVKGNEQY
NA,TRBJ2-1,TRBV28,ASTPTSGDYNEQF
NA,TRBJ2-7,TRBV27,ASSRQPSSYEQY
NA,TRBJ2-3,TRBV21-1,ATPTLLAGETDTQY
NA,TRBJ2-3,TRBV2,ASSEATSGYTDTQY
NA,TRBJ2-1,TRBV4-1,ASSQVGGANEQF
many,TRBJ1-1,TRBV5-1,ASSLGGAGTEAF
NA,TRBJ2-7,TRBV4-1,ASSGLAGAREQY
few,TRBJ2-1,TRBV29-1,SVDTASGGRDNNEQF
NA,TRBJ1-1,TRBV12-3/TRBV12-4,ASSYKGVHTEAF
NA,TRBJ2-1,TRBV3-1,ASSHARNEQF